Each of the 15 T cell receptor beta chains below was sequenced from the same sample in a study of blood T cell repertoires in COVID-19. Profiling relied on immunoSEQ multiplex PCR, and the TCRdb table lists in-frame clones only, not all of them. The sample has about 98,000 clones, approximately 88% seen once. The sample taken for sequencing was peripheral blood. All receptors derive from a human donor in a cohort sampled during active COVID-19.

This clone is a singleton in its sample. This CDR3 reads CASSLSGGAVNEQFF. The CDR3 nucleotides are TGCGCCAGCAGCCTTAGCGGGGGGGCCGTGAATGAGCAGTTCTTC. The rearrangement uses TRBV5-1 and TRBJ2-1, with 11 bases that match TRBD2. Germline assignment: CDR1 SGHRS and CDR2 YFSETQ. Trimming removed 4 bases from V and 7 bases from J; junction bases left unmatched: 7. The CDR3 has 15 amino acids. The full variable domain, in which reference TRBV5-1 and TRBJ2-1 provide the parts outside the CDR3, is KAGVTQTPRYLIKTRGQQVTLSCSPISGHRSVSWYQQTPGQGLQFLFEYFSETQRNKGNFPGRFSGRQFSNSRSEMNVSTLELGDSALYLCASSLSGGAVNEQFFGPGTRLTVL.

J is TRBJ2-1 and V is TRBV5-1; 12 bases fit TRBD2. Germline lookup yields CDR1 SGHRS and CDR2 YFSETQ. V shed 4 bases, J shed 5 bases, and the junction held 7 bases outside the gene matches. The CDR3 is 16 amino acids. This chain's CDR3 is CASSPLASGGDNEQFF. CDR3 DNA: TGCGCCAGCAGCCCTTTGGCTAGCGGGGGGGACAATGAGCAGTTCTTC.

V is TRBV5-4 and J is TRBJ1-6, with D possibly being TRBD1 (5 bases). The germline V and J ends were trimmed by 4 bases and 7 bases, with 18 bases remaining between them. CDR3 length equals 16 residues. Germline lookup yields CDR1 SGHNT and CDR2 YYREEE (reference sequence). The CDR3 DNA is TGTGCCAGCAGCCTACCATTGGGGGGTGGAAATTCACCCCTCCACTTT. Encoded protein: CASSLPLGGGNSPLHF. Together with reference TRBV5-4 and TRBJ1-6, the CDR3 gives the full variable domain: ETGVTQSPTHLIKTRGQQVTLRCSSQSGHNTVSWYQQALGQGPQFIFQYYREEENGRGNFPPRFSGLQFPNYSSELNVNALELDDSALYLCASSLPLGGGNSPLHFGNGTRLTVT.

This sequence joins TRBV19 and TRBJ2-3, with a possible D match to TRBD1 (5 bases). With 0 bases removed from V and 2 bases from J, the gap between germline ends came to 6 bases. The germline gives CDR1 LNHDA, CDR2 SQIVND (reference sequence). The CDR3 loop spans 14 amino acids. In DNA, the CDR3 is TGTGCCAGTAGTATAGAGGACACCACAGATACGCAGTATTTT. Its protein is CASSIEDTTDTQYF.

The chain carries TRBV11-2 and TRBJ2-7; tentative D call: TRBD1 (7 bases). Germline CDR1 SGHAT, CDR2 FQNNGV. CDR3 length equals 15 residues. V was clipped by 5 bases and J by 3 bases, with 17 bases between them. CDR3 in amino acids: CASSTAGQPFYEQYF. CDR3 coding DNA: TGTGCCAGCAGCACTGCGGGACAGCCCTTCTACGAGCAGTACTTC.

The V and J genes are TRBV11-2 and TRBJ2-2; weak D call: TRBD1 (6 bases). Germline V lookup: CDR1 SGHAT, CDR2 FQNNGV. Trimming stripped 5 bases from V and 2 bases from J, with 15 bases between. This CDR3 contains 16 residues. CDR3 sequence reads: CASSPRQDHNTGELFF. In DNA form, the CDR3 reads TGTGCCAGCAGCCCGAGACAGGACCATAACACCGGGGAGCTGTTTTTT.

This chain joins TRBV6-5 and TRBJ2-7, with TRBD2 as a possible D gene (6 bases). There are 14 residues in the CDR3. The V gene's germline CDR1 is MNHEY and CDR2 SVGAGI. Trimming cost V 8 bases and J 2 bases, with 16 bases left between them. The CDR3: CASRGTEGTYEQYF. Written as DNA, the CDR3 is TGTGCCAGCCGAGGGACGGAGGGAACCTACGAGCAGTACTTC.

The chain combines TRBV4-2 with TRBJ1-1, with D unclear. The CDR3 runs to 14 residues. Germline V CDR1 and CDR2: LGHNA, YNFKEQ. Trimming removed 4 bases at V and 7 bases at J, with 16 bases between. CDR3 nucleotide sequence: TGTGCCAGCAGCCCCCACCACCTCGGCGGTGAAGCTTTCTTT. Amino acid sequence: CASSPHHLGGEAFF.

The V call is TRBV7-3, the J call TRBJ2-2, with D hard to call. Germline assignment: CDR1 SGHTA and CDR2 FQGTGA. Trimming cost V 6 bases and J 2 bases, with 7 bases left between them. The CDR3 is made up of 13 amino acids. Here the CDR3 DNA reads TGTGCCAGCAGGGAGTTAAACACCGGGGAGCTGTTTTTT. This gives the protein CASRELNTGELFF.

In this sample, this clone turned up a few times. The chain combines TRBV6-6 with TRBJ1-2; 8 positions agree with TRBD1. V was clipped by 7 bases and J by 2 bases; unmatched bases: 6. The CDR3 covers 14 residues. Germline V gene data show CDR1 as MNHNY and CDR2 as SVGAGI (reference sequence). CDR3 sequence reads: CASTQGAGNYGYTF. The CDR3 DNA reads TGTGCCAGCACCCAGGGGGCAGGGAACTATGGCTACACCTTC.

This clone was found once. The chain links TRBV7-9 to TRBJ2-7; 7 bases line up with TRBD1. Per the germline V gene, CDR1 is SEHNR and CDR2 is FQNEAQ (reference sequence). CDR3 size: 15 residues. V was clipped by 5 bases and J by 5 bases; unmatched bases: 12. CDR3 residues: CASSPRATGVHEQYF. CDR3 bases: TGTGCCAGCAGCCCGAGGGCCACAGGGGTCCACGAGCAGTACTTC.

This sequence joins TRBV6-2 or TRBV6-3 and TRBJ1-6; TRBD1 is a possible D gene (5 bases). The CDR3 totals 12 residues. V lost 2 bases and J 16 bases, leaving 12 bases between the germline ends. The germline CDR1 and CDR2 sequences are MNHEY and SVGEGT. The CDR3 is CASSYRRGTLHF. CDR3 bases: TGTGCCAGCAGTTACCGAAGAGGGACTCTCCACTTT.

This clone has only a few counts. The rearrangement joins TRBV19 to TRBJ1-5, with 9 bases lining up with TRBD1. The CDR3 covers 15 residues. The V gene's germline CDR1 is LNHDA and CDR2 SQIVND (reference sequence). Unmatched junction bases numbered 6, after V lost 5 bases and J lost 4 bases. The CDR3 region is CASSPLGQGNQPQHF. The CDR3 DNA is TGTGCCAGTAGTCCCCTCGGACAGGGGAATCAGCCCCAGCATTTT.

The V call is TRBV6-2 or TRBV6-3, the J call TRBJ1-2; D is ambiguous. Trimming took off 0 bases at V and 5 bases at J, with 10 bases between the two ends. The CDR3 totals 14 residues. CDR1 MNHEY and CDR2 SVGEGT come from the germline V gene. The CDR3 region has the DNA TGTGCCAGCAGTTACTCGGAGGCCCGGTATGGCTACACCTTC. Its translation: CASSYSEARYGYTF.

The genes are TRBV11-3 and TRBJ2-1; D is perhaps TRBD1 (5 bases). The CDR3 runs 13 residues. Germline-derived CDR1 and CDR2 are SGHNT and YENEEA. V was cut by 0 bases and J by 7 bases, with 7 bases left in between. This chain's CDR3 is CASSLDRENEQFF. DNA for the CDR3: TGTGCCAGCAGCTTAGACAGGGAAAATGAGCAGTTCTTC. The entire variable domain, with the rest obtained from reference TRBV11-3 and TRBJ2-1, is as follows: EAGVVQSPRYKIIEKKQPVAFWCNPISGHNTLYWYLQNLGQGPELLIRYENEEAVDDSQLPKDRFSAERLKGVDSTLKIQPAELGDSAVYLCASSLDRENEQFFGPGTRLTVL.